This T cell receptor (beta chain) was recorded in a study of early T cells in non-severe SARS-CoV-2 infection (dated by TCRdb to about 2021). Background on the whole study: Because TCR sequencing was done on bulk RNA from unsorted whole blood, the alpha and beta chains could not be paired. Results the study describes overall, beyond this receptor: VDJdb matching was skewed toward anti-spike CD8 responses and likely underestimated virus-specific expansions, missing private and CD4 specificities.

Concerning this clonotype itself: Its antigen specificity is not known. Per-base quality was not reported, and no clone a single base away is much larger than it.

A case-control design nested within a healthcare worker cohort in London, UK, was used, with weekly nasopharyngeal swab PCR tests and blood sampling performed. Healthcare workers were recruited during the week of the UK lockdown, between 23 and 31 March 2020, and followed weekly for up to roughly 15 weeks. The CDR3 has 14 amino acids, counting the end cysteine and phenylalanine. Of all the DNA, just the CDR3 is kept, 42 bases in frame from base 1. The germline ends are 10 bases apart after V is trimmed by 7 bases and J by 0 bases. From the germline V gene, CDR1 is MGHRA and CDR2 is YSYEKL. The method was 5' RACE. Sequencing took place on a NextSeq 500. In the TCR library protocol, unique molecular identifiers were attached to individual cDNA molecules to correct for PCR bias and sequencing error. TCR alpha and beta chains were both sequenced, and the abundances of alpha and beta sequences in each sample were closely correlated with each other. In the original analysis: V gene, J gene and CDR3 annotation of TCR sequences was performed with Decombinator V4. TCRs were defined as expanded if a significant change between any two time points was detected under a Poisson model with p below 0.0001. Abundances of TCRs were expressed as counts per million after normalisation to the total number of TCRs sequenced in each sample. MAIT TCRs were defined by TRAV1-2 paired with TRAJ12, TRAJ20 or TRAJ33, and iNKT TCRs by TRAV10 paired with TRAJ18. A search of VDJdb, accessed on 1 November 2021, was run for TCRs annotated to CMV, EBV and SARS-CoV-2, with TCRs annotated for multiple antigens excluded. TCRdb ran its own pipeline on the public reads, namely fastp trimming at Q25 and MiXCR clone calling, and kept in-frame beta chains. Each CDR3 protein gets just one entry, which takes the most common genes and DNA from the rows behind it. The V and J calls shown here were made by TCRdb, not taken from the authors' results. This sample gives 59,000 or so distinct CDR3 sequences in total; 10% to 15% of them show up just once. More than 1.2% of the sample is held by the ten biggest clonotypes.

This sequence originates from an adult who was a healthcare worker with PCR-confirmed SARS-CoV-2 infection or an uninfected control (not recorded which). Specimen: whole blood, collected at baseline. Recombination joined TRBV4-1 with TRBJ1-3, with no reliable assignment of the D segment. The CDR3 region: CASMNSSSGNTIYF. In nucleotides, the sequence is TGCGCCAGCATGAACTCAAGCTCTGGAAACACCATATATTTT.